Listed below are T cell receptor beta chains from one sample, sequenced in a study of radiation and T cells in renal cell carcinoma. This table comes from immunoSEQ multiplex PCR, and its TCRdb copy is limited to in-frame clones, with some not included. The repertoire consists of 20,000 to 25,000 clones, with approximately 80% occurring once and the leading ten covering approximately 42%. The source material was blood, sampled from a patient whose treatment included radiotherapy and nephrectomy. These receptors came from a man aged 60-69 years with renal cell carcinoma. Each CDR3 is given with its conserved first and last residue. The D gene is left open where the match is weak. Clone size is not always given. Where it is, it says once, few, many or a class for expanded clones.

J gene | D gene | clone size | V gene | CDR3 DNA | CDR3 protein
TRBJ2-5 | TRBD2 | - | TRBV5-4 | TGTGCCAGCAGCTTGGACGGACTAGGCCAGGGAGAGACCCAGTACTTC | CASSLDGLGQGETQYF
TRBJ2-7 | - | few | TRBV30 | TGTGCCTGGAGTCTGATAGGGCAAGGCTACGAGCAGTACTTC | CAWSLIGQGYEQYF
TRBJ1-1 | TRBD1 | - | TRBV18 | TGTGCCAGCTCCCGCACAGGGGGGACGGGGAACACTGAAGCTTTCTTT | CASSRTGGTGNTEAFF
TRBJ2-7 | TRBD2 | - | TRBV19 | TGTGCCAGTAGTATAGGACTAGCGGGCCTTTTCGAGCAGTACTTC | CASSIGLAGLFEQYF
TRBJ1-3 | TRBD1 | - | TRBV4-3 | TGCGCCAGCAGCCAAAGCACCCTTACAGGGGGACGGAGGAACACCATATATTTT | CASSQSTLTGGRRNTIYF
TRBJ1-5 | - | - | TRBV5-8 | TGTGCCAGCAGCGGCGGGGGGGGGCAAGGTCAGCCCCAGCATTTT | CASSGGGGQGQPQHF
TRBJ2-3 | TRBD2 | - | TRBV5-1 | TGCGCCAGCAGCTTGGTCGGTAGCGGGCTATCAGATACGCAGTATTTT | CASSLVGSGLSDTQYF
TRBJ2-7 | TRBD2 | once | TRBV5-1 | TGCGCCAGCAGCCAGGGAGAGCTAGCGGGAGCCGAGCAGTACTTC | CASSQGELAGAEQYF
TRBJ1-5 | - | - | TRBV9 | TGTGCCAGCAGCGATGGGGTAGCTCAGCCCCAGCATTTT | CASSDGVAQPQHF
TRBJ2-1 | - | - | TRBV4-1 | TGCGCCAGCAGCCAAGATCGGGTGGATGAGCAGTTCTTC | CASSQDRVDEQFF
TRBJ1-5 | - | - | TRBV30 | TGTGCCTGGAGAGCCGGGACGTTCGGCAATCAGCCCCAGCATTTT | CAWRAGTFGNQPQHF
TRBJ2-5 | - | - | TRBV15 | TGTGCCACCAGCAGAGATTGGGGCAGCCAAGAGACCCAGTACTTC | CATSRDWGSQETQYF
TRBJ1-5 | - | few | TRBV30 | TGTGCCTGGAGTGTACAGGGAATCAATCAGCCCCAGCATTTT | CAWSVQGINQPQHF
TRBJ2-7 | - | - | TRBV6-5 | TGTGCCAGCAGTTCCACAGGGTCCTACGAGCAGTACTTC | CASSSTGSYEQYF
TRBJ2-1 | - | - | TRBV6-5 | TGTGCCAGCAGTCCCCTGGCGGGCAGTCGGTTCTTC | CASSPLAGSRFF
TRBJ1-2 | - | - | TRBV27 | TGTGCCAGCAGTTTATGGGTGGGGGCAAATGGCTACACCTTC | CASSLWVGANGYTF
TRBJ2-7 | TRBD1 | - | TRBV7-3 | TGTGCCAGCAGCCGCAACCGGGACAGCTACGAGCAGTACTTC | CASSRNRDSYEQYF
TRBJ2-3 | TRBD1 | - | TRBV4-3 | TGCGCCAGCAGCCAAGAAGGGGGCGGTCCAGCGACAGATACGCAGTATTTT | CASSQEGGGPATDTQYF
TRBJ2-5 | - | - | TRBV30 | TGTGCCTGGGCCGGCGGAGAGACCCAGTACTTC | CAWAGGETQYF
TRBJ1-2 | - | - | TRBV5-1 | TGCGCCAGCAGCCCTTGGGGGACCGACCCTCGCGAAGGCTACACCTTC | CASSPWGTDPREGYTF
TRBJ2-7 | - | - | TRBV6-1 | TGTGCCAGCAGTGAGTACAGAGTCTACGAGCAGTACTTC | CASSEYRVYEQYF
TRBJ1-2 | - | - | TRBV7-2 | TGTGCCAGCAGCTTAAGGGACCCCTATGGCTACACCTTC | CASSLRDPYGYTF
TRBJ2-5 | - | - | TRBV25-1 | TGTGCCAGCAGTTCCAGGGGGGAGGGGGAGACCCAGTACTTC | CASSSRGEGETQYF
TRBJ2-1 | TRBD1 | - | TRBV11-2 | TGTGCCAGCAGCTTAGTCAGGGGGTCCTACAATGAGCAGTTCTTC | CASSLVRGSYNEQFF
TRBJ2-1 | - | - | TRBV6-5 | TGTGCCAGCAGTTATAGTAGACGTTCCTCCTACAATGAGCAGTTCTTC | CASSYSRRSSYNEQFF
TRBJ2-1 | - | - | TRBV7-2 | TGTGCCAGCAGCTCAGGTTATGCATCCTACAATGAGCAGTTCTTC | CASSSGYASYNEQFF
TRBJ2-7 | TRBD2 | - | TRBV27 | TGTGCCAGCAGTTTGTCTCTAGCGGGGGGCACCTACGAGCAGTACTTC | CASSLSLAGGTYEQYF
TRBJ2-1 | - | medium-sized | TRBV7-9 | TGTGCCAGCAGCTTAGGGTCTTGGGAGCAGTTCTTC | CASSLGSWEQFF
TRBJ2-7 | - | - | TRBV7-8 | TGTGCCAGCAGCTTTGTGGGATACGAGCAGTACTTC | CASSFVGYEQYF
TRBJ1-1 | - | - | TRBV6-1 | TGTGCCAGCAGAGCTCAAGGGGGGTCCGACACTGAAGCTTTCTTT | CASRAQGGSDTEAFF
TRBJ2-7 | TRBD2 | - | TRBV10-3 | TGTGCCATCAAAGGGCAGGGAGGGTCCTACGAGCAGTACTTC | CAIKGQGGSYEQYF
TRBJ2-7 | TRBD1 | - | TRBV27 | TGTGCCAGCAGTCTCGGGACAGGGGTTCACGAGCAGTACTTC | CASSLGTGVHEQYF
TRBJ2-1 | - | - | TRBV5-4 | TGTGCCAGCATCAATGGGGCCAGGGGAAACAATGAGCAGTTCTTC | CASINGARGNNEQFF
TRBJ1-4 | - | - | TRBV15 | TGTGCCACCTCGGGCCAGACTAATGAAAAACTGTTTTTT | CATSGQTNEKLFF